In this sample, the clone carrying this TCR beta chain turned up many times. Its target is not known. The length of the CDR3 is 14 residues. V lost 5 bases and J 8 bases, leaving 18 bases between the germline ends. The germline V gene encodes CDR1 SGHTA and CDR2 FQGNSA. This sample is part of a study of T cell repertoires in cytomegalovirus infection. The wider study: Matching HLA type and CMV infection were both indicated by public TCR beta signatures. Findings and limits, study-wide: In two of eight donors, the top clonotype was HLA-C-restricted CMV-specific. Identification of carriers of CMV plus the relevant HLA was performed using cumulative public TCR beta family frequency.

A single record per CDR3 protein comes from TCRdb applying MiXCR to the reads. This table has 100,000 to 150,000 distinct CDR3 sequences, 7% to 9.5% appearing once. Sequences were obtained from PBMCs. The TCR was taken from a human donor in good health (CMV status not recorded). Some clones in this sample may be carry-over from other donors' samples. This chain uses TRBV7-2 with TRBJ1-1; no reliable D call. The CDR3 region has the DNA TGTGCCAGCAGCCTTTGGACGGGTGCCGCCGAAGCTTTCTTT. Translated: CASSLWTGAAEAFF.